This record looks at one T cell receptor beta chain sequence and its context. The source of the sample is a study of blood T cell repertoires in COVID-19. The CDR3 runs to 14 residues. The germline gives CDR1 MNHNS, CDR2 SASEGT. Trimming pared 1 base from V and 2 bases from J, leaving 8 bases between. Clones were read by immunoSEQ multiplex PCR, and TCRdb kept only the in-frame ones, dropping some. This sample has 250,000 to 300,000 clones, with roughly 83% found just once. The V call is TRBV6-1, the J call TRBJ1-2; tentative D call: TRBD1 (5 bases). This receptor was obtained from a man in his 60s who had recovered from COVID-19. Sequenced: peripheral blood. The CDR3 DNA is TGTGCCAGCAGTGAAGTACACAGGAACTATGGCTACACCTTC. It translates to CASSEVHRNYGYTF.